These T cell receptor beta chains were read from a single sample in a study of OX40 agonist ivuxolimab in advanced cancers. TCRdb's copy holds only in-frame clones and misses some; the assay was immunoSEQ multiplex PCR. In the table there are around 100,000 clones, around 93% of which are singletons. Source: CD4+ or CD8+ T cells sorted from blood, taken in a trial of the OX40 agonist ivuxolimab. These receptors originate from an adult with an advanced solid tumor such as melanoma, head and neck, liver or kidney cancer. Both conserved end residues are part of each CDR3. The D gene is left open where the match is weak.

D	length	V	J	CDR3	DNA
NA	14	TRBV25-1	TRBJ2-7	CASSEGGAPYEQYF	TGTGCCAGCAGTGAAGGTGGAGCTCCCTACGAGCAGTACTTC
NA	15	TRBV5-1	TRBJ2-3	CASSLATGFTDTQYF	TGCGCCAGCAGCTTGGCGACAGGTTTCACAGATACGCAGTATTTT
TRBD1	14	TRBV28	TRBJ1-2	CASSQTGGYYGYTF	TGTGCCAGCAGTCAGACAGGGGGGTACTATGGCTACACCTTC
NA	17	TRBV15	TRBJ2-4	CATSRDHDGVAKNIQYF	TGTGCCACCAGCAGAGATCATGACGGAGTAGCCAAAAACATTCAGTACTTC
NA	14	TRBV9	TRBJ2-3	CASSVVDSTDTQYF	TGTGCCAGCAGCGTAGTGGACAGCACAGATACGCAGTATTTT
NA	13	TRBV6-5	TRBJ1-1	CASSYSAGTEAFF	TGTGCCAGCAGTTACTCCGCTGGGACTGAAGCTTTCTTT
TRBD1	15	TRBV28	TRBJ2-1	CASRGTGKFINEQFF	TGTGCCAGCAGAGGGACAGGGAAGTTTATCAATGAGCAGTTCTTC
TRBD1	15	TRBV11-2	TRBJ2-2	CASSLGQANTGELFF	TGTGCCAGCAGCTTGGGACAGGCAAACACCGGGGAGCTGTTTTTT
NA	11	TRBV7-8	TRBJ2-7	CASSSTYEQYF	TGTGCCAGCAGCTCAACCTACGAGCAGTACTTC
TRBD1	16	TRBV5-1	TRBJ2-2	CASLTGGNGNTGELFF	TGCGCCAGCCTCACAGGGGGCAACGGGAACACCGGGGAGCTGTTTTTT
NA	15	TRBV4-3	TRBJ2-5	CASSQRYRTEETQYF	TGCGCCAGCAGCCAGAGATACAGGACGGAGGAGACCCAGTACTTC
TRBD1	17	TRBV5-4	TRBJ2-1	CASSLYLTGAAYNEQFF	TGTGCCAGCAGCTTGTACCTTACAGGGGCAGCCTACAATGAGCAGTTCTTC
NA	16	TRBV7-7	TRBJ2-5	CASSLGASAFKETQYF	TGTGCTAGCAGCTTAGGCGCATCGGCGTTTAAGGAGACCCAGTACTTC